These 27 T cell receptor beta chains came from one sample sequenced in a study of siplizumab effects on memory and regulatory T cells. Profiled with immunoSEQ multiplex PCR; TCRdb holds only in-frame clones, not every one. Here the sample spans 60,000 to 80,000 clones, 83% being singletons. The material sequenced was memory CD4+ T cells sorted from blood. The receptors here all came from a human donor in good health.

The chain joins TRBV19 to TRBJ2-4; 8 bases agree with TRBD2. The ends lost 5 bases at V and 3 bases at J; junction bases unmatched: 3. Germline V gene data show CDR1 as LNHDA and CDR2 as SQIVND (reference sequence). The CDR3 extends over 14 amino acids. CDR3 region: CASSSAGGKNIQYF. The CDR3 region has the DNA TGTGCCAGTAGTTCGGCGGGGGGCAAAAACATTCAGTACTTC.

The chain combines TRBV9 with TRBJ2-3; the D gene is possibly TRBD2 (8 bases). The CDR3 extends over 15 amino acids. The germline V gene encodes CDR1 SGDLS and CDR2 YYNGEE. Trimming took 4 bases from V and 0 from J, leaving 12 bases between them. CDR3 protein: CASSSGGGSTDTQYF. The DNA for the CDR3 is TGTGCCAGCAGCTCGGGAGGGGGCAGCACAGATACGCAGTATTTT.

This clone appeared a few times. The rearrangement uses TRBV9 and TRBJ1-1; unclear D gene. Germline CDR1 and CDR2: SGDLS and YYNGEE. V was cut by 2 bases and J by 2 bases, with 7 bases left in between. The CDR3 extends over 13 amino acids. In DNA, the CDR3 is TGTGCCAGCAGCGTGCAGGACAACACTGAAGCTTTCTTT. The encoded protein is CASSVQDNTEAFF.

The chain combines TRBV27 with TRBJ2-1, with 13 positions matching TRBD2. The V gene end was trimmed by 6 bases and the J gene end by 15 bases; junction bases not matched to a gene: 17. The CDR3 contains 16 residues. Germline CDR1 and CDR2: MNHEY and SMNVEV (reference sequence). The CDR3 loop reads CASSPLPTSGRPNPFF. CDR3 DNA: TGTGCCAGCAGCCCCCTCCCGACTAGCGGGAGGCCAAATCCGTTCTTC.

The chain employs TRBV7-9 and TRBJ2-2; a weak D match, TRBD1 (6 bases). Germline assignment: CDR1 SEHNR and CDR2 FQNEAQ (reference sequence). V lost 7 bases and J 9 bases, leaving 21 bases between the germline ends. This CDR3 is built from 15 residues. In DNA, the CDR3 is TGTGCCAGCACCAACGCTTGGGGGCAGGCTTGGGAGCTGTTTTTT. This codes for CASTNAWGQAWELFF.

CDR3 sequence (DNA): TGCGCCAGCAGCTTGGCATTTCCAGGGAACACCGGGGAGCTGTTTTTT. Translated: CASSLAFPGNTGELFF. The chain uses TRBV5-1 and TRBJ2-2, with D hard to call. The CDR3 has 16 amino acids. V was trimmed by 0 bases and J by 1 base, leaving 10 bases between them. Looked up from germline, CDR1 is SGHRS and CDR2 is YFSETQ.

This chain joins TRBV19 and TRBJ2-1; 10 bases are shared with TRBD1. V trimming: 5 bases; J trimming: 9 bases; junction bases outside the gene matches: 10. The CDR3 consists of 15 residues. Per the germline V gene, CDR1 is LNHDA and CDR2 is SQIVND (reference sequence). This chain's CDR3 is CASSDRTGGMSEQFF. The CDR3 coding sequence is TGTGCCAGTAGTGACCGGACAGGGGGAATGAGTGAGCAGTTCTTC.

The chain combines TRBV9 with TRBJ1-2; the D is unclear. V was cut by 1 base and J by 7 bases, with 14 bases left in between. The germline CDR1 and CDR2 sequences are SGDLS and YYNGEE. The CDR3 has 14 residues. CDR3 nucleotide sequence: TGTGCCAGCAGCGTATCCCCTTCTGGGAGTGGCTACACCTTC. Protein sequence: CASSVSPSGSGYTF.

This chain links TRBV4-1 with TRBJ1-1; D is unresolved. CDR3 size: 14 residues. The germline V gene encodes CDR1 MGHRA and CDR2 YSYEKL. The V end was cut by 6 bases, the J end by 0 bases, with 11 bases between. CDR3 sequence: CASREAVMNTEAFF. CDR3 coding DNA: TGCGCCAGCAGGGAAGCCGTTATGAACACTGAAGCTTTCTTT.

This chain links TRBV18 with TRBJ2-5; D may be TRBD2 (5 bases). V lost 3 bases and J lost 2, with 10 bases in between. The CDR3 runs to 14 residues. Germline CDR1 reads KGHSH; CDR2 reads LQKENI. Here the CDR3 DNA reads TGTGCCAGCTCACCCCGTAGCGAGCAAGAGACCCAGTACTTC. Protein sequence: CASSPRSEQETQYF.

This chain connects TRBV28 to TRBJ2-5; D is unresolved. Germline CDR1 reads MDHEN; CDR2 reads SYDVKM. Deletions cut 10 bases from V and 5 bases from J, with 8 bases between. This CDR3 spans 10 amino acids. CDR3 amino acids: CATREETQYF. The CDR3 DNA reads TGTGCCACCCGAGAGGAGACCCAGTACTTC. The full variable domain, rest sourced from reference TRBV28 and TRBJ2-5, is DVKVTQSSRYLVKRTGEKVFLECVQDMDHENMFWYRQDPGLGLRLIYFSYDVKMKEKGDIPEGYSVSREKKERFSLILESASTNQTSMYLCATREETQYFGPGTRLLVL.

This rearrangement joins TRBV30 to TRBJ1-3; a weak D match, TRBD1 (5 bases). With 5 bases removed from V and 5 bases from J, the gap between germline ends came to 10 bases. The CDR3 runs 12 residues. In germline, CDR1 is GTSNPN, CDR2 SVGIG (reference sequence). In nucleotides, the CDR3 is TGTGCCTGGGGGGGTGGAAGAAACACCATATATTTT. Its protein product is CAWGGGRNTIYF.

The chain is built from TRBV10-3 and TRBJ2-5; D might be TRBD1 or TRBD2, each matching 7 bases. CDR1 ENHRY and CDR2 SYGVKD come from the germline V gene. V was trimmed by 2 bases and J by 5 bases, leaving 15 bases between them. The CDR3 totals 15 residues. The CDR3 here is CAISEAGGGRETQYF. As DNA, the CDR3 is TGTGCCATCAGTGAGGCAGGGGGGGGCCGGGAGACCCAGTACTTC.

The V and J genes are TRBV6-5 and TRBJ2-1; maybe TRBD1 (5 bases). The CDR3 extends over 13 amino acids. Between the trimmed V and J ends, which lost 5 bases and 9 bases, there was a span of 14 bases. Per the germline V gene, CDR1 is MNHEY and CDR2 is SVGAGI. The CDR3 bases are TGTGCCAGCAGTACTACCCGAAGGGGTGAGCAGTTCTTC. Translating gives CASSTTRRGEQFF.

The chain joins TRBV29-1 to TRBJ2-7; no definite D call. The CDR3 is made up of 14 amino acids. The germline V and J ends were trimmed by 6 bases and 3 bases, with 18 bases remaining between them. Looked up from germline, CDR1 is SQVTM and CDR2 is ANQGSEA. The CDR3 coding sequence is TGCAGCGTCACGCTGGACGGTAGCCTCTACGAGCAGTACTTC. Translating it yields CSVTLDGSLYEQYF.

The chain carries TRBV11-2 and TRBJ1-3; D is uncertain. The CDR3 is 13 residues long. CDR1 is SGHAT, CDR2 FQNNGV, per germline. Trimming took off 6 bases at V and 5 bases at J, with 11 bases between the two ends. The CDR3 protein is CASSLAVRNTIYF. In DNA, the CDR3 is TGTGCCAGCAGTCTAGCGGTGAGAAACACCATATATTTT.

The table lists this clone with a few counts. The CDR3 loop reads CASRGKRDNEQFF. Written as DNA, the CDR3 is TGTGCCAGCCGTGGGAAACGGGACAATGAGCAGTTCTTC. This chain uses TRBV13 with TRBJ2-1; D remains ambiguous. The CDR3 is 13 amino acids. Germline CDR1 PRHDT, CDR2 FYEKMQ (reference sequence). The germline V and J ends were trimmed by 8 bases and 5 bases, with 13 bases remaining between them.

The rearrangement joins TRBV15 to TRBJ2-3; D is possibly TRBD1 or TRBD2 (6 bases each). Germline loops: CDR1 LNHNV, CDR2 YYDKDF (reference sequence). CDR3 length equals 16 residues. Trimming shortened V by 0 bases and J by 6 bases, and 16 bases separated the two germline ends. The CDR3 nucleotides are TGTGCCACCAGCAGAGAAGGAGGGGGGAGGCAGGATACGCAGTATTTT. Protein sequence: CATSREGGGRQDTQYF.

V usage is TRBV19 and J usage is TRBJ2-1, with D unclear. CDR3 length: 13 amino acids. V was shortened by 1 base and J by 5 bases, with 6 bases between the two germline ends. Germline loops: CDR1 LNHDA, CDR2 SQIVND (reference sequence). CDR3 sequence reads: CASSIGQNNEQFF. DNA for the CDR3: TGTGCCAGTAGTATAGGGCAGAACAATGAGCAGTTCTTC.

For this clone: This sample includes further DNA sequences coding for the same CDR3. This chain uses TRBV6-5 with TRBJ2-7; maybe TRBD2 (6 bases). V was pared by 6 bases and J by 1 base, with 13 bases between. This CDR3 region has 14 residues. The germline gives CDR1 MNHEY, CDR2 SVGAGI. CDR3 in amino acids: CASRRDGTSYEQYF. CDR3 DNA sequence: TGTGCCAGCAGAAGGGACGGGACTTCCTACGAGCAGTACTTC.

The J gene is TRBJ2-5, the V gene TRBV11-1, with D uncertain. The CDR3 sequence is 14 residues long. CDR1 and CDR2 (germline): SGHAT, FQDESV (reference sequence). With 1 base removed from V and 5 bases from J, the gap between germline ends came to 11 bases. Here the CDR3 reads CASSLDRSTETQYF. Here the CDR3 DNA reads TGTGCCAGCAGCTTAGACCGGAGTACGGAGACCCAGTACTTC.

This sequence joins TRBV4-2 and TRBJ2-5, with a possible D match to TRBD2 (5 bases). This CDR3 contains 13 residues. In germline, CDR1 is LGHNA, CDR2 YNFKEQ. V gave up 1 base and J gave up 5 bases, with 8 bases separating them. CDR3 sequence reads: CASSQGGSETQYF. The DNA of the CDR3 is TGTGCCAGCAGCCAAGGAGGGAGTGAGACCCAGTACTTC.

The chain links TRBV27 to TRBJ1-1; no reliable D call. The CDR3 runs 14 residues. V lost 5 bases, J lost 1 base, and 11 bases lay in between. CDR1 and CDR2 (germline): MNHEY, SMNVEV (reference sequence). The DNA of the CDR3 is TGTGCCAGCAGTCGGCCGACGGCGAACACTGAAGCTTTCTTT. It encodes CASSRPTANTEAFF.

J is TRBJ2-4 and V is TRBV6-1; a possible D gene is TRBD2 (5 bases). Germline values: CDR1 MNHNS, CDR2 SASEGT. V lost 2 bases, J lost 7 bases, and 15 bases lay in between. The CDR3 extends over 15 amino acids. The CDR3 loop reads CASSEYKGRGNIQYF. The CDR3, as DNA: TGTGCCAGCAGTGAATATAAGGGCAGAGGGAACATTCAGTACTTC.

The chain recombines TRBV6-1 with TRBJ2-2; TRBD2 agrees at 7 bases. V shed 8 bases and J 5 bases; nucleotides not matched to a gene: 8. The CDR3 extends over 14 amino acids. Germline assignment: CDR1 MNHNS and CDR2 SASEGT. The CDR3 spells CASRLWGGTGELFF. In nucleotides, the CDR3 is TGTGCCAGCCGGCTGTGGGGGGGAACCGGGGAGCTGTTTTTT.

On this clone: Other DNA sequences in the sample encode the same CDR3. The chain recombines TRBV18 with TRBJ2-7, with TRBD1 matching 12 bases. Germline CDR1 KGHSH, CDR2 LQKENI. The CDR3 length is 15 residues. V lost 3 bases, J lost 6 bases, and 6 bases stayed unmatched. CDR3 protein: CASSPPGQGASEQYF. The CDR3 nucleotides read TGTGCCAGCTCACCGCCGGGACAGGGGGCAAGCGAGCAGTACTTC.

The V and J genes are TRBV15 and TRBJ1-5, with no clear D. The germline CDR1 and CDR2 sequences are LNHNV and YYDKDF (reference sequence). This CDR3 is 15 amino acids long. V lost 0 bases and J lost 2, with 8 bases in between. Here the CDR3 DNA reads TGTGCCACCAGCAGAGACCCCAAAGGCAATCAGCCCCAGCATTTT. Amino acids: CATSRDPKGNQPQHF.